The next 15 T cell receptor beta chains were all read from a single sample in a study of Tregs in tolerant kidney transplant recipients. The method was immunoSEQ multiplex PCR; TCRdb's version includes in-frame clones alone and lacks a portion of them. There are 110,000 or so clones in the sample; almost 90% occur only once, and around 0.35% lies in the top ten. Sample: CD4+ T cells from blood, taken before the transplant. These receptors originate from a human donor who received a combined kidney and bone marrow transplant.

The chain couples TRBV29-1 to TRBJ2-5, with a possible D match to TRBD1 (6 bases). Germline V gives CDR1 SQVTM, CDR2 ANQGSEA. V was trimmed by 5 bases and J by 3 bases, leaving 13 bases between them. The CDR3 has 13 amino acids. CDR3 protein: CSVNKPGEETQYF. For the CDR3, the DNA is TGCAGCGTTAATAAGCCAGGGGAAGAGACCCAGTACTTC. The full variable domain, in which reference TRBV29-1 and TRBJ2-5 provide the parts outside the CDR3, is SAVISQKPSRDICQRGTSLTIQCQVDSQVTMMFWYRQQPGQSLTLIATANQGSEATYESGFVIDKFPISRPNLTFSTLTVSNMSPEDSSIYLCSVNKPGEETQYFGPGTRLLVL.

The chain recombines TRBV7-8 with TRBJ1-5, with TRBD1 matching 7 bases. Trimming cost V 5 bases and J 3 bases; bases outside gene matches: 7. This CDR3 has 15 residues. CDR1 is SGHVS, CDR2 FQNEAQ, per germline. The CDR3 region is CASSPLTGDNQPQHF. The DNA of the CDR3 is TGTGCCAGCAGCCCTCTAACAGGGGACAATCAGCCCCAGCATTTT.

The chain joins TRBV5-1 to TRBJ1-1, with 7 positions matching TRBD1. Germline trimming cut 4 bases from V and 5 bases from J; bases unmatched to any gene: 8. Per germline, CDR1 SGHRS and CDR2 YFSETQ. This CDR3 region has 14 residues. CDR3 sequence: CASSLEGQLTEAFF. The CDR3 nucleotides read TGCGCCAGCAGCCTGGAGGGACAGCTGACTGAAGCTTTCTTT.

The J gene is TRBJ2-1, the V gene TRBV5-4; D possibly corresponds to TRBD2 (6 bases). Between the trimmed V and J ends, which lost 0 bases and 6 bases, there was a span of 13 bases. The CDR3 spans 15 residues. Germline V gene lookup returns CDR1 SGHNT and CDR2 YYREEE (reference sequence). CDR3 DNA sequence: TGTGCCAGCAGCTTGGGGCGGGACTTGATCAATGAGCAGTTCTTC. Translation: CASSLGRDLINEQFF.

The V and J genes are TRBV6-1 and TRBJ1-2, with D unclear. V shed 2 bases and J shed 8 bases, with 12 bases lying between them. Germline CDR1 and CDR2: MNHNS and SASEGT. This CDR3 is 13 amino acids long. CDR3 DNA: TGTGCCAGCAGTGAATGGGAGGGAAACGGCTACACCTTC. It encodes CASSEWEGNGYTF.

This clone occurred once. The CDR3 loop reads CAISEGGQSYQPQHF. CDR3 coding DNA: TGTGCCATCAGTGAGGGGGGACAAAGTTATCAGCCCCAGCATTTT. The chain carries TRBV10-3 and TRBJ1-5; TRBD1 is a possible D gene (6 bases). This CDR3 is built from 15 residues. Germline V lookup: CDR1 ENHRY, CDR2 SYGVKD. V was trimmed by 2 bases and J by 5 bases, leaving 13 bases between them.

The CDR3 DNA reads TGCGCCAGCAGCTTAGGGACAACCTACGAGCAGTACTTC. Its translation is CASSLGTTYEQYF. The V call is TRBV5-1, the J call TRBJ2-7; tentatively, D is TRBD1 (6 bases). Trimming stripped 2 bases from V and 2 bases from J, with 8 bases between. Germline loops: CDR1 SGHRS, CDR2 YFSETQ. The CDR3 has 13 amino acids.

This clone was observed a single time. V gene TRBV7-2 combines with J gene TRBJ2-7; maybe TRBD2 (6 bases). The CDR3 is 14 residues long. CDR1 SGHTA and CDR2 FQGNSA come from the germline V gene. V lost 7 bases and J 3 bases, leaving 16 bases between the germline ends. The CDR3, as DNA: TGTGCCAGCACCCCCCGAGGAGGGCTCTACGAGCAGTACTTC. Amino acids: CASTPRGGLYEQYF. The full variable domain, its missing parts supplied by reference TRBV7-2 and TRBJ2-7, is GAGVSQSPSNKVTEKGKDVELRCDPISGHTALYWYRQSLGQGLEFLIYFQGNSAPDKSGLPSDRFSAERTGGSVSTLTIQRTQQEDSAVYLCASTPRGGLYEQYFGPGTRLTVT.

The V gene is TRBV6-5, the J gene TRBJ1-4, with TRBD1 matching 7 bases. Looked up from germline, CDR1 is MNHEY and CDR2 is SVGAGI. V gave up 5 bases and J gave up 5 bases; unmatched junction bases: 5. The CDR3 covers 14 residues. The CDR3 sequence is CASSPGQLNEKLFF. For the CDR3, the DNA is TGTGCCAGCAGTCCGGGACAGTTAAATGAAAAACTGTTTTTT.

V is TRBV9 and J is TRBJ2-5; 8 bases map to TRBD1. V was pared by 3 bases and J by 2 bases, with 9 bases of the junction left unmatched. This CDR3 comprises 16 residues. Germline-derived CDR1 and CDR2 are SGDLS and YYNGEE. The chain's CDR3 is CASSAGTGGGQETQYF. As DNA, the CDR3 is TGTGCCAGCAGCGCCGGGACAGGTGGGGGTCAAGAGACCCAGTACTTC.

J is TRBJ2-2 and V is TRBV11-3, with TRBD2 matching over 7 bases. The CDR3 is 15 amino acids. The J segment lost 7 bases and the V segment lost 5 bases, leaving 10 bases of the junction unmatched. CDR1 and CDR2 from the germline V gene are SGHNT and YENEEA. CDR3 DNA: TGTGCCAGCAGCCCCGGGGAGGGGATGGTCGGGGAGCTGTTTTTT. This gives the protein CASSPGEGMVGELFF. Combining the CDR3 with reference TRBV11-3 and TRBJ2-2 gives the whole variable domain EAGVVQSPRYKIIEKKQPVAFWCNPISGHNTLYWYLQNLGQGPELLIRYENEEAVDDSQLPKDRFSAERLKGVDSTLKIQPAELGDSAVYLCASSPGEGMVGELFFGEGSRLTVL.

This chain connects TRBV27 to TRBJ1-4; D is unclear. This CDR3 is built from 14 residues. The V end was cut by 5 bases, the J end by 4 bases, with 11 bases between. The germline V gene encodes CDR1 MNHEY and CDR2 SMNVEV (reference sequence). In nucleotides, the CDR3 is TGTGCCAGCAGTCATCCCCAGAATAATGAAAAACTGTTTTTT. It specifies CASSHPQNNEKLFF.

V is TRBV5-5 and J is TRBJ1-5; 7 positions match TRBD1. J gave up 2 bases and V 0 bases, and 2 bases lay outside the gene matches. CDR1 is SGHKS and CDR2 is YYEKEE in the germline V gene (reference sequence). The CDR3 consists of 15 residues. CDR3 in DNA: TGTGCCAGCAGCTTGGACAGGGGAGGCAATCAGCCCCAGCATTTT. Amino acid sequence: CASSLDRGGNQPQHF.

This clone was observed a single time. This rearrangement joins TRBV29-1 to TRBJ2-5, with 9 bases identical to TRBD1. Losses at the gene ends were 6 bases for V and 5 bases for J; bases not matched to a gene: 7. The CDR3 sequence is 13 residues long. CDR1 SQVTM and CDR2 ANQGSEA come from the germline V gene. CDR3 region: CSVDRGLTETQYF. CDR3 nucleotides: TGCAGCGTGGACAGGGGTTTAACGGAGACCCAGTACTTC.

This chain uses TRBV9 with TRBJ1-1; D unclear. CDR1 and CDR2 from the germline V gene are SGDLS and YYNGEE. Trimming cost V 0 bases and J 1 base, with 7 bases left between them. The CDR3 covers 14 residues. CDR3 region: CASSVGHSNTEAFF. The CDR3, as DNA: TGTGCCAGCAGCGTAGGACATTCGAACACTGAAGCTTTCTTT.